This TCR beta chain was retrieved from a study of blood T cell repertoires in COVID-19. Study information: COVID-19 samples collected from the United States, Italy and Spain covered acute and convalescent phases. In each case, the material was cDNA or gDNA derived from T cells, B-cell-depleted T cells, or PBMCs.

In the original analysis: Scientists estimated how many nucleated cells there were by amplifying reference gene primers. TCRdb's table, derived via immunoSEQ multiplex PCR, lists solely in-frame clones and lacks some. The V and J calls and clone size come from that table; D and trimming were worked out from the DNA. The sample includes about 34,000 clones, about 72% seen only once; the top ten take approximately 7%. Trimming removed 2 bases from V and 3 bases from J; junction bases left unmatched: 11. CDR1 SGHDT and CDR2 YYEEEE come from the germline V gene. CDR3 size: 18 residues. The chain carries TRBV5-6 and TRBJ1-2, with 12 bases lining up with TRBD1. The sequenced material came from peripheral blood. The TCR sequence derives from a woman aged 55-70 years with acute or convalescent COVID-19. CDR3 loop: CASSLIWDRGRGYYGYTF. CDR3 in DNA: TGTGCCAGCAGCTTAATTTGGGACAGGGGGCGAGGATACTATGGCTACACCTTC.